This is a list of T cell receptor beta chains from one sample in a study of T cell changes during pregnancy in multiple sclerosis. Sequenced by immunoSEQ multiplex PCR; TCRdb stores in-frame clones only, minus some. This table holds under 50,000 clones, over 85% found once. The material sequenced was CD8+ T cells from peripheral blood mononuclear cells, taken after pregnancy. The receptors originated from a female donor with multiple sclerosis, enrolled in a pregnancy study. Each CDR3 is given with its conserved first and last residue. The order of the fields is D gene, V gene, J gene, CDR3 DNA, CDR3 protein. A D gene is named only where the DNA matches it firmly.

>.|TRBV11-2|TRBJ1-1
TGTGCCAGCAGCTTTGGGAGTGTCTTCACTGAAGCTTTCTTT
CASSFGSVFTEAFF
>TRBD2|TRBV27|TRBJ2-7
TGTGCCAGCAGTTTATCGCGGCGGGAGGTCTACGAGCAGTACTTC
CASSLSRREVYEQYF
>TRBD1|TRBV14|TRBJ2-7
TGTGCCAGCAGGGGACAGGGGGCCTACGAGCAGTACTTC
CASRGQGAYEQYF
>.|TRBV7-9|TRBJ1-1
TGTGCCAGCAGCATCGAGACAGATTTCACTGAAGCTTTCTTT
CASSIETDFTEAFF
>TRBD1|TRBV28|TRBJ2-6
TGTGCCAGCAGTTTAGGGGACAGGGCTGGGGCCAACGTCCTGACTTTC
CASSLGDRAGANVLTF
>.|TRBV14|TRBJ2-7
TGTGCCAGCAGCCAAGATCCCCCCGGGGTTGGGGAGCAGTACTTC
CASSQDPPGVGEQYF
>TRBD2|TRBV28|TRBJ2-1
TGTGCCAGCAGTTCCCTCCTAGCGGACTCCTACAATGAGCAGTTCTTC
CASSSLLADSYNEQFF
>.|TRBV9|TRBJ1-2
TGTGCCAGCAGCGTAGGGGGAGGGACCTATGGCTACACCTTC
CASSVGGGTYGYTF
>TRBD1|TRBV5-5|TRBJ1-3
TGTGCCAGCAGACAGGGACAGAGCTCTGGAAACACCATATATTTT
CASRQGQSSGNTIYF
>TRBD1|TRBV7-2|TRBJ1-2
TGTGCCAGCAGCTTCTGGGAACAGGGGTTCTATGGCTACACCTTC
CASSFWEQGFYGYTF
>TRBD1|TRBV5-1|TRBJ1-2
TGCGCCAGCAGCGCACAGGGGAACTATGGCTACACCTTC
CASSAQGNYGYTF
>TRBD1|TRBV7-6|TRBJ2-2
TGTGCCAGCAGCTTAGCTGGGACAGGGTACACCGGGGAGCTGTTTTTT
CASSLAGTGYTGELFF
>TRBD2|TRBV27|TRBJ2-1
TGTGCCAGCAGTCGCCCTAGCGGGAGTAATGAGCAGTTCTTC
CASSRPSGSNEQFF